The 29 T cell receptor beta chains below were found in one sample sequenced in a study of naive and memory T cell subsets. The study, taken as a whole, reports: A few larger clonotypes appeared in naive repertoires, especially CD8, possibly memory cells re-expressing CD45RA.

Two oligonucleotides, mixed equimolar, formed the beta constant-region primer covering TRBC1 and TRBC2. Nested alpha and beta constant-region primers with the SP2 primer drove four PCR rounds on ligated cDNA. MiXCR, applied by TCRdb to the UMI-ligation and nested PCR reads, yields one record per CDR3 protein. Of 98,000 or so distinct CDR3 sequences in the sample, more than 14% were seen once. No antigens are known for them. Specimen: naive CD8+ T cells from blood. The receptors were sampled from a human donor in good health.

This clonotype was found a few times. V and J are TRBV7-3 and TRBJ2-1, with 11 bases fitting TRBD2. The CDR3 is 15 amino acids. Germline V gene sequence: CDR1 SGHTA, CDR2 FQGTGA. The V and J ends lost 5 bases and 6 bases, in that order; junction bases with no gene match: 6. Here the CDR3 reads CASSLAGGQGNEQFF. In nucleotides, the CDR3 is TGTGCCAGCAGCCTAGCGGGGGGCCAGGGCAATGAGCAGTTCTTC.

The chain is built from TRBV30 and TRBJ1-1; possibly TRBD1 for D (5 bases). V was pared by 0 bases and J by 4 bases, with 9 bases between. This CDR3 comprises 13 residues. Germline CDR1 is GTSNPN and CDR2 is SVGIG (reference sequence). CDR3 DNA sequence: TGTGCCTGGAGTGTGGGGGAGGGCACTGAAGCTTTCTTT. Translating gives CAWSVGEGTEAFF. The full variable domain, completed using reference TRBV30 and TRBJ1-1, is SQTIHQWPATLVQPVGSPLSLECTVEGTSNPNLYWYRQAAGRGLQLLFYSVGIGQISSEVPQNLSASRPQDRQFILSSKKLLLSDSGFYLCAWSVGEGTEAFFGQGTRLTVV.

This clonotype was seen a handful of times. The V and J genes are TRBV11-2 and TRBJ1-5, with a tentative D call TRBD1 (6 bases). The CDR3 consists of 15 residues. V was cut by 0 bases and J by 4 bases, with 10 bases left in between. CDR1 and CDR2 from the germline V gene are SGHAT and FQNNGV. CDR3 in amino acids: CASSLEGTPNQPQHF. CDR3 nucleotide sequence: TGTGCCAGCAGCTTAGAGGGGACACCTAATCAGCCCCAGCATTTT.

The table lists this clonotype with a few counts. The chain carries TRBV15 and TRBJ2-3, with D uncertain. V was trimmed by 0 bases and J by 8 bases, leaving 6 bases between them. This CDR3 has 12 amino acids. Germline V gene sequence: CDR1 LNHNV, CDR2 YYDKDF (reference sequence). The CDR3 sequence is CATSRDRVTQYF. The CDR3 bases are TGTGCCACCAGCAGAGATCGGGTTACGCAGTATTTT.

There are many counts of this clonotype. CDR3 protein: CTYRGPTAHGYTF. DNA for the CDR3: TGCACTTACAGGGGCCCGACGGCACACGGCTACACCTTC. The chain couples TRBV20-1 to TRBJ1-2; 7 bases agree with TRBD1. CDR1 and CDR2 from the germline V gene are DFQATT and SNEGSKA (reference sequence). This CDR3 comprises 13 residues.

Here the CDR3 reads CASSPFSDVTDTQYF. CDR3 nucleotide sequence: TGTGCCAGCTCACCGTTTTCGGACGTCACAGATACGCAGTATTTT. This chain uses TRBV18 with TRBJ2-3, with no clear D. V dropped 3 bases and J dropped 2 bases, with 12 bases sitting between them. The CDR3 consists of 15 residues. The V gene's germline CDR1 is KGHSH and CDR2 LQKENI.

This clonotype occurred a few times. V gene TRBV7-2 combines with J gene TRBJ1-5; a possible D gene is TRBD1 (6 bases). V shed 0 bases and J shed 1 base, with 19 bases lying between them. The length of the CDR3 is 19 residues. Germline CDR1 is SGHTA and CDR2 is FQGNSA. The CDR3 loop reads CASSLAYPTGLFSNQPQHF. Written as DNA, the CDR3 is TGTGCCAGCAGCTTAGCCTACCCGACAGGACTATTCAGCAATCAGCCCCAGCATTTT. The full variable domain, in which reference TRBV7-2 and TRBJ1-5 provide the parts outside the CDR3, is GAGVSQSPSNKVTEKGKDVELRCDPISGHTALYWYRQSLGQGLEFLIYFQGNSAPDKSGLPSDRFSAERTGGSVSTLTIQRTQQEDSAVYLCASSLAYPTGLFSNQPQHFGDGTRLSIL.

The chain couples TRBV7-6 to TRBJ1-5; D not resolved. The CDR3 sequence is 15 residues long. Trimming took off 6 bases at V and 4 bases at J, with 16 bases between the two ends. The V gene's germline CDR1 is SGHVS and CDR2 FNYEAQ. The CDR3 reads CASRPWLSGNQPQHF. CDR3 coding DNA: TGTGCCAGCAGGCCCTGGTTGTCGGGGAATCAGCCCCAGCATTTT.

This clonotype was seen a handful of times. The rearrangement joins TRBV21-1 to TRBJ1-5; the D call of TRBD1 is as the table states it, not checked on the DNA. TRBV21-1 is given as a pseudogene. The CDR3 has 18 residues. The CDR3, as DNA: TGTGCCAGCAGCAAAAGGGACAGGGGATTATATAGCAATCAGCCCCAGCATTTT. It translates to CASSKRDRGLYSNQPQHF.

The genes are TRBV27 and TRBJ2-7, with D unresolved. Trimming removed 0 bases from V and 3 bases from J, with 6 bases in between. The length of the CDR3 is 13 residues. Germline values: CDR1 MNHEY, CDR2 SMNVEV (reference sequence). In DNA, the CDR3 is TGTGCCAGCAGTTTATCGTCGGACTACGAGCAGTACTTC. This sequence encodes CASSLSSDYEQYF.

There are a few counts of this clonotype. J is TRBJ2-5 and V is TRBV3-1; D not certain. V was clipped by 0 bases and J by 3 bases, with 8 bases between them. There are 14 residues in the CDR3. Germline values: CDR1 LGHDT, CDR2 YNNKEL (reference sequence). CDR3 DNA: TGTGCCAGCAGCCAAGATCTAAGGGAAGAGACCCAGTACTTC. Residues: CASSQDLREETQYF.

There are many counts of this clonotype. The chain employs TRBV28 and TRBJ2-1; tentatively, D is TRBD2 (7 bases). Germline V gene sequence: CDR1 MDHEN, CDR2 SYDVKM. The CDR3 extends over 13 amino acids. Trimming left V 10 bases short and J 5 bases short, with 15 bases between. The CDR3, as DNA: TGTGCCATCCGGGGGGCGCAGGACAATGAGCAGTTCTTC. Protein: CAIRGAQDNEQFF.

This clonotype was seen a handful of times. V gene TRBV12-3 or TRBV12-4 combines with J gene TRBJ1-4; possible D gene TRBD1, 5 bases. V lost 0 bases and J 7 bases, leaving 9 bases between the germline ends. There are 14 residues in the CDR3. CDR3 in amino acids: CASSLAGGTEKLFF. For the CDR3, the DNA is TGTGCCAGCAGTTTAGCGGGGGGTACTGAAAAACTGTTTTTT.

This clonotype came up many times. V gene TRBV12-3 or TRBV12-4 combines with J gene TRBJ2-3; 10 positions match TRBD2. Trimming removed 3 bases from V and 2 bases from J; junction bases left unmatched: 2. The CDR3 loop spans 15 amino acids. The CDR3 region is CASSLLAGATDTQYF. The CDR3 coding sequence is TGTGCCAGCAGTTTGCTAGCGGGGGCCACAGATACGCAGTATTTT.

The J gene is TRBJ2-5, the V gene TRBV10-3; D uncertain. The CDR3 length is 13 residues. Trimming removed 0 bases from V and 5 bases from J, with 7 bases in between. Germline V CDR1 and CDR2: ENHRY, SYGVKD. Written as DNA, the CDR3 is TGTGCCATCAGTGAGTCAAGCGTCGAGACCCAGTACTTC. Translation: CAISESSVETQYF.

This clonotype was seen a few times. The chain employs TRBV20-1 and TRBJ2-7; D might be TRBD2 (5 bases). The CDR3 has 16 residues. Deletions cut 5 bases from V and 0 bases from J, with 20 bases between. In germline, CDR1 is DFQATT, CDR2 SNEGSKA (reference sequence). CDR3: CSALPFRQGSSYEQYF. The CDR3 DNA is TGCAGTGCTTTACCCTTTCGGCAAGGGAGCTCCTACGAGCAGTACTTC.

This clonotype was seen a handful of times. This chain uses TRBV29-1 with TRBJ2-2; the D is unclear. In germline, CDR1 is SQVTM, CDR2 ANQGSEA. V was trimmed by 0 bases and J by 2 bases, leaving 10 bases between them. The CDR3 loop spans 15 amino acids. The CDR3 here is CSVEEGSDNTGELFF. The CDR3, as DNA: TGCAGCGTTGAAGAAGGCTCAGATAACACCGGGGAGCTGTTTTTT.

The V and J genes are TRBV28 and TRBJ1-5; D is undetermined. Germline values: CDR1 MDHEN, CDR2 SYDVKM. V shed 2 bases and J shed 1 base, with 9 bases lying between them. The CDR3 spans 15 residues. CDR3 sequence: CASSLKHPSNQPQHF. CDR3 DNA: TGTGCCAGCAGTTTAAAACACCCAAGCAATCAGCCCCAGCATTTT.

There are a few counts of this clonotype. V usage is TRBV4-3 and J usage is TRBJ2-7; D might be TRBD2 (6 bases). Germline V gene data show CDR1 as LGHNA and CDR2 as YSLEER. The CDR3 runs 17 residues. V was clipped by 0 bases and J by 3 bases, with 18 bases between them. CDR3 nucleotides: TGCGCCAGCAGCCAAGATTTTGGGGGACTCACCAACTACGAGCAGTACTTC. Amino acids: CASSQDFGGLTNYEQYF.

V is TRBV7-2 and J is TRBJ2-3; a possible D gene is TRBD2 (5 bases). Deletions cut 5 bases from V and 6 bases from J, with 12 bases between. Germline V gene sequence: CDR1 SGHTA, CDR2 FQGNSA. The CDR3 loop spans 13 amino acids. The CDR3 DNA is TGTGCCAGCAGCCCCATGAGGGCGGATACGCAGTATTTT. Translated, it gives CASSPMRADTQYF.

This clonotype was counted between two and nine times. The V and J genes are TRBV11-1 and TRBJ1-1; D is uncertain. The length of the CDR3 is 12 residues. The ends were cut back, 5 bases at V and 7 bases at J, with 11 bases in the middle. Germline CDR1 is SGHAT and CDR2 is FQDESV (reference sequence). CDR3 protein: CASSHYDGEAFF. Written as DNA, the CDR3 is TGTGCCAGCAGCCATTACGACGGTGAAGCTTTCTTT.

This clonotype was picked up a small number of times. The J gene is TRBJ2-7, the V gene TRBV27; a possible D gene is TRBD2 (7 bases). Germline V gene data show CDR1 as MNHEY and CDR2 as SMNVEV (reference sequence). The CDR3 is 14 residues long. V dropped 6 bases and J dropped 4 bases, with 16 bases sitting between them. CDR3 protein: CASRRGGDFYEQYF. CDR3 in DNA: TGTGCCAGCAGGAGGGGGGGGGATTTTTACGAGCAGTACTTC.

This clonotype was found many times. The rearrangement links TRBV14 to TRBJ2-7; D perhaps matches TRBD1 (5 bases). The V gene's germline CDR1 is SGHDN and CDR2 FVKESK. The V end lost 5 bases, the J end lost 5 bases, and 13 bases lay between the germline ends. The CDR3 runs to 13 residues. The CDR3 region is CASSFIPGNEQYF. DNA for the CDR3: TGTGCCAGCAGCTTCATCCCAGGGAACGAGCAGTACTTC. Filled out from reference TRBV14 and TRBJ2-7, the complete variable domain reads EAGVTQFPSHSVIEKGQTVTLRCDPISGHDNLYWYRRVMGKEIKFLLHFVKESKQDESGMPNNRFLAERTGGTYSTLKVQPAELEDSGVYFCASSFIPGNEQYFGPGTRLTVT.

This chain connects TRBV5-1 to TRBJ1-6; no firm D call. The length of the CDR3 is 16 residues. Germline CDR1 is SGHRS and CDR2 is YFSETQ. V was shortened by 3 bases and J by 0 bases, with 10 bases between the two germline ends. The CDR3 DNA reads TGCGCCAGCAGCTACCAGGAGAGCTCCTATAATTCACCCCTCCACTTT. Protein product: CASSYQESSYNSPLHF.

This clonotype was seen a few times. The chain carries TRBV28 and TRBJ2-5, with D maybe TRBD1 (5 bases). The germline gives CDR1 MDHEN, CDR2 SYDVKM. The CDR3 has 16 residues. Trimming pared 6 bases from V and 1 base from J, leaving 18 bases between. The CDR3 nucleotides read TGTGCCAGCAGCCAAGTTTCCAGGACACCCCAAGAGACCCAGTACTTC. Translated, it gives CASSQVSRTPQETQYF.

The V gene is TRBV7-9, the J gene TRBJ2-7; TRBD1 aligns across 9 bases. Germline assignment: CDR1 SEHNR and CDR2 FQNEAQ (reference sequence). This CDR3 contains 15 residues. The ends lost 4 bases at V and 7 bases at J; junction bases unmatched: 11. The CDR3 reads CASSWPGQGVREQYF. The CDR3 DNA reads TGTGCCAGCAGCTGGCCGGGACAGGGCGTGAGGGAGCAGTACTTC. Using reference TRBV7-9 and TRBJ2-7 for the parts outside the CDR3, the full variable domain is DTGVSQNPRHKITKRGQNVTFRCDPISEHNRLYWYRQTLGQGPEFLTYFQNEAQLEKSRLLSDRFSAERPKGSFSTLEIQRTEQGDSAMYLCASSWPGQGVREQYFGPGTRLTVT.

This clonotype showed up many times. The chain links TRBV29-1 to TRBJ2-3; 10 nucleotides align to TRBD2. The length of the CDR3 is 12 residues. The germline gives CDR1 SQVTM, CDR2 ANQGSEA. CDR3 nucleotide sequence: TGCAGTGCACTAGCGGGGACAGATACGCAGTATTTT. Its protein product is CSALAGTDTQYF.

In this sample, this clonotype turned up a few times. The V call is TRBV27, the J call TRBJ2-7, with 7 bases that match TRBD1. J lost 3 bases, V lost 5 bases, and 7 bases had no gene match. CDR3 length: 14 residues. Germline V gives CDR1 MNHEY, CDR2 SMNVEV (reference sequence). CDR3 region: CASSAVRQGYEQYF. As DNA, the CDR3 is TGTGCCAGCAGTGCCGTAAGACAGGGCTACGAGCAGTACTTC.

The chain uses TRBV4-3 and TRBJ1-5; TRBD1 aligns across 7 bases. CDR3 length: 17 amino acids. V lost 0 bases and J lost 7; bases outside the gene matches: 12. Germline CDR1 is LGHNA and CDR2 is YSLEER. The CDR3 spells CASSQETGTAKPQPQHF. CDR3 in DNA: TGCGCCAGCAGCCAAGAAACGGGGACAGCGAAACCCCAGCCCCAGCATTTT.